The 18 T cell receptor beta chains given below trace back to one sample, sequenced in a study of CD8 T cells in ankylosing spondylitis. General study results and limits: Made up of fewer than 10 highly homologous variants, a TCR beta motif appeared characteristic of ankylosing spondylitis blood.

TCRdb re-called the 5' RACE reads through MiXCR, storing one row per CDR3 protein. The repertoire holds approximately 520,000 distinct CDR3 sequences, with 5.3% as singletons. These receptors have no known antigen. The sample comprised blood, either unsorted or a sorted T cell fraction (not recorded which). The receptors originated from a male donor with ankylosing spondylitis.

CDR3 nucleotides: TGTGCCAGCTCACCACTAGCGGGAGGGCTAGCCCAAGAGACCCAGTACTTC. Its translation is CASSPLAGGLAQETQYF. V is TRBV18 and J is TRBJ2-5; TRBD2 matches at 11 bases. Germline CDR1 is KGHSH and CDR2 is LQKENI. Trimming removed 1 base from V and 1 base from J; junction bases left unmatched: 5. The CDR3 has 17 amino acids. Combining the CDR3 with reference TRBV18 and TRBJ2-5 gives the whole variable domain NAGVMQNPRHLVRRRGQEARLRCSPMKGHSHVYWYRQLPEEGLKFMVYLQKENIIDESGMPKERFSAEFPKEGPSILRIQQVVRGDSAAYFCASSPLAGGLAQETQYFGPGTRLLVL.

This clonotype was counted ten times or more. This chain links TRBV7-2 with TRBJ2-1; TRBD2 matches at 8 bases. The ends lost 3 bases at V and 3 bases at J; junction bases unmatched: 4. The CDR3 has 15 residues. Germline-derived CDR1 and CDR2 are SGHTA and FQGNSA. CDR3: CASSFTSGNYNEQFF. The CDR3 nucleotides are TGTGCCAGCAGCTTTACTAGCGGAAACTACAATGAGCAGTTCTTC.

This clonotype was detected many times. The V and J genes are TRBV5-1 and TRBJ2-5; 11 nucleotides agree with TRBD2. The CDR3 runs 15 residues. Trimming at V came to 7 bases and at J to 1 base, leaving 6 bases not matched to a gene. Per the germline V gene, CDR1 is SGHRS and CDR2 is YFSETQ. The DNA for the CDR3 is TGCGCCAGCGGCCGACTAGCGGGATTCCAAGAGACCCAGTACTTC. Its protein is CASGRLAGFQETQYF.

Ten or more counts support this clonotype. The J gene is TRBJ2-1, the V gene TRBV28, with D possibly matching TRBD2 (5 bases). The CDR3 sequence is 12 residues long. Looked up from germline, CDR1 is MDHEN and CDR2 is SYDVKM. V dropped 5 bases and J dropped 11 bases, with 13 bases sitting between them. The CDR3 DNA follows: TGTGCCAGCAGTATGGGAGAGCGAAAGCAGTTCTTC. It codes for CASSMGERKQFF.

This clonotype was observed many times. This chain joins TRBV29-1 and TRBJ2-3; tentatively, D is TRBD1 (5 bases). Trimming shortened V by 5 bases and J by 2 bases, and 20 bases separated the two germline ends. The CDR3 is made up of 16 amino acids. Germline V gene lookup returns CDR1 SQVTM and CDR2 ANQGSEA. The CDR3 reads CSVRLLKGQSTDTQYF. Here the CDR3 DNA reads TGCAGCGTTCGCCTTCTTAAGGGGCAGTCCACAGATACGCAGTATTTT.

This clonotype was detected many times. This chain links TRBV20-1 with TRBJ2-7; 9 bases line up with TRBD1. The germline CDR1 and CDR2 sequences are DFQATT and SNEGSKA (reference sequence). The CDR3 is 15 residues long. Trimming took 2 bases from V and 3 from J; bases not matched to a gene: 8. The CDR3 loop is CSARSSGQGFYEQYF. CDR3 in DNA: TGCAGTGCTAGATCCTCGGGACAGGGCTTCTACGAGCAGTACTTC.

This clonotype was seen repeatedly, ten times or more. This chain uses TRBV7-9 with TRBJ2-2; either TRBD1 or TRBD2 may fit D (5 bases each). Trimming took 11 bases from V and 6 from J, leaving 16 bases between them. This CDR3 is built from 13 residues. CDR1 SEHNR and CDR2 FQNEAQ come from the germline V gene (reference sequence). The CDR3 coding sequence is TGTGCCGGAGGCCTTCCGGGGCCCGGGGAGCTGTTTTTT. As protein: CAGGLPGPGELFF.

This sequence joins TRBV18 and TRBJ2-7, with 7 bases lining up with TRBD1. The CDR3 is 15 residues long. Germline-derived CDR1 and CDR2 are KGHSH and LQKENI. V gave up 0 bases and J gave up 3 bases; unmatched junction bases: 5. The CDR3 sequence: CASSPPAQGLYEQYF. The CDR3 DNA sequence: TGTGCCAGCTCACCACCGGCACAGGGGCTCTACGAGCAGTACTTC. Full variable domain (outside the CDR3, taken from reference TRBV18 and TRBJ2-7): NAGVMQNPRHLVRRRGQEARLRCSPMKGHSHVYWYRQLPEEGLKFMVYLQKENIIDESGMPKERFSAEFPKEGPSILRIQQVVRGDSAAYFCASSPPAQGLYEQYFGPGTRLTVT.

This clonotype was seen at least ten times. The chain recombines TRBV25-1 with TRBJ1-2; D is undetermined. The CDR3 runs 13 residues. V dropped 3 bases and J dropped 0 bases, with 5 bases sitting between them. Per germline, CDR1 MGHDK and CDR2 SYGVNS. CDR3 loop: CASSDNPNYGYTF. CDR3 nucleotide sequence: TGTGCCAGCAGTGACAATCCTAACTATGGCTACACCTTC.

This clonotype was seen ten or more times. The genes are TRBV5-1 and TRBJ2-1, with a tentative D call TRBD2 (5 bases). This CDR3 spans 13 amino acids. The germline V gene has CDR1 SGHRS and CDR2 YFSETQ. The V gene lost 3 bases and the J gene lost 7 bases, with 11 bases spanning the gap. CDR3 amino acids: CASSSDPGNEQFF. CDR3 nucleotide sequence: TGCGCCAGCAGCTCTGATCCGGGAAATGAGCAGTTCTTC.

This clonotype came up many times. The chain links TRBV7-9 to TRBJ1-2; TRBD1 is a possible D gene (5 bases). Trimming cost V 2 bases and J 5 bases, with 12 bases left between them. Germline CDR1 reads SEHNR; CDR2 reads FQNEAQ (reference sequence). The CDR3 loop spans 14 amino acids. The CDR3 nucleotides read TGTGCCAGCAGCTTACAAGACAGCCGATATGGCTACACCTTC. This gives the protein CASSLQDSRYGYTF. Based on the CDR3 plus reference TRBV7-9 and TRBJ1-2, the full variable domain is DTGVSQNPRHKITKRGQNVTFRCDPISEHNRLYWYRQTLGQGPEFLTYFQNEAQLEKSRLLSDRFSAERPKGSFSTLEIQRTEQGDSAMYLCASSLQDSRYGYTFGSGTRLTVV.

This chain uses TRBV27 with TRBJ2-3; tentative D call: TRBD2 (7 bases). Germline CDR1 reads MNHEY; CDR2 reads SMNVEV (reference sequence). With 6 bases removed from V and 0 bases from J, the gap between germline ends came to 13 bases. This CDR3 spans 15 amino acids. CDR3 nucleotides: TGTGCCAGCAGAAGGGCGGGGGCTAGCACAGATACGCAGTATTTT. The encoded protein is CASRRAGASTDTQYF.

This clonotype has at least ten counts. The chain has TRBV20-1 and TRBJ1-2; 9 positions match TRBD1. Looked up from germline, CDR1 is DFQATT and CDR2 is SNEGSKA (reference sequence). The CDR3 is made up of 13 amino acids. V dropped 3 bases and J dropped 5; count of bases not matched to a gene: 4. The CDR3 DNA reads TGCAGTGCTAGGAATGGACAGGGGTATGGCTACACCTTC. The encoded protein is CSARNGQGYGYTF.

This clonotype was picked up many times. The chain carries TRBV7-3 and TRBJ2-3; 9 bases map to TRBD1. CDR1 and CDR2 from the germline V gene are SGHTA and FQGTGA. The V and J ends lost 4 bases and 2 bases, in that order; junction bases with no gene match: 4. CDR3 size: 15 residues. CDR3 coding DNA: TGTGCCAGCAGCTGGCGGACAGGGGCCACAGATACGCAGTATTTT. As protein: CASSWRTGATDTQYF.

The chain is built from TRBV12-3 or TRBV12-4 and TRBJ1-3, with a weak D call TRBD1 (6 bases). V was trimmed by 10 bases and J by 6 bases, leaving 19 bases between them. The CDR3 spans 14 residues. CDR3 bases: TGTGCCAACACCCCTGGGGGCGCTGAAAACACCATATATTTT. It specifies CANTPGGAENTIYF.

This clonotype appeared many times. V and J are TRBV29-1 and TRBJ2-1; possible D gene TRBD1, 5 bases. Germline CDR1 and CDR2: SQVTM and ANQGSEA. This CDR3 spans 13 amino acids. V lost 8 bases, J lost 9 bases, and 20 bases lay in between. The CDR3 coding sequence is TGCAGCCCGAAGGCCCTGGGGCCCGGTGAGCAGTTCTTC. This sequence encodes CSPKALGPGEQFF.

This clonotype was observed a handful of times. The genes are TRBV20-1 and TRBJ2-1, with 8 bases identical to TRBD2. Losses at the gene ends were 0 bases for V and 7 bases for J; bases not matched to a gene: 8. The CDR3 spans 15 residues. Germline V gene data show CDR1 as DFQATT and CDR2 as SNEGSKA (reference sequence). CDR3 nucleotide sequence: TGCAGTGCTAGAGAAGTCCCGGGACTAGGGAATGAGCAGTTCTTC. Encoded protein: CSAREVPGLGNEQFF.

This clonotype was seen ten or more times. The chain has TRBV29-1 and TRBJ2-1, with D maybe TRBD2 (6 bases). CDR1 is SQVTM and CDR2 is ANQGSEA in the germline V gene. CDR3 size: 15 residues. The V gene lost 6 bases and the J gene lost 0 bases, with 15 bases spanning the gap. The CDR3 coding sequence is TGCAGCGTCGGGGGACTGTCTAGCTCCTACAATGAGCAGTTCTTC. Amino acids: CSVGGLSSSYNEQFF.